These 2 T cell receptor beta chains were all obtained from the same sample, sequenced in a study of control samples from healthy donors and cancer patients (dated by TCRdb to 2019 to 2021). Library generation was performed with the immunoSEQ multiplex PCR assay. This immuneACCESS table, as held by TCRdb, lists in-frame sequences with V and J called but not all clones. Of the missing ones, under half trace to an unresolved V gene in checked studies; the others have no known cause. For this sample the table gives roughly 20,000 clones, of which around four fifths were detected only once. The ten top clones hold 25% to 30% of the sample. Sequencing was performed on PBMCs. These receptors all come from a woman in her seventies with lung cancer.

This sequence joins TRBV5-1 and TRBJ2-2; possibly TRBD2 for D (6 bases). V lost 0 bases and J 6 bases, leaving 9 bases between the germline ends. The CDR3 is 14 amino acids. Germline loops: CDR1 SGHRS, CDR2 YFSETQ. The CDR3 protein is CASSLELAAGELFF. The CDR3 nucleotides read TGCGCCAGCAGCTTGGAACTAGCCGCCGGGGAGCTGTTTTTT.

V usage is TRBV24-1 and J usage is TRBJ2-3; 11 bases line up with TRBD1. Germline trimming cut 4 bases from V and 3 bases from J; bases unmatched to any gene: 5. This CDR3 region has 16 residues. Germline V gene lookup returns CDR1 KGHDR and CDR2 SFDVKD. The CDR3 loop is CATSDLDRGRTDTQYF. In DNA, the CDR3 is TGTGCCACCAGTGACTTGGACAGGGGGCGAACAGATACGCAGTATTTT.